Following are 28 T cell receptor beta chains from one sample sequenced in a study of blood T cell repertoires in COVID-19. Using immunoSEQ multiplex PCR, the repertoire was profiled, and TCRdb retains in-frame clones only, with some absent. The sample comprises about 210,000 clones, around 80% of which are singletons, and around 12% rests with the top ten. Sequencing was done on a sample of peripheral blood. Receptors originate from a woman between 35 and 50 years old with acute or convalescent COVID-19.

The V call is TRBV13, the J call TRBJ1-1; D is undetermined. CDR1 is PRHDT and CDR2 is FYEKMQ in the germline V gene (reference sequence). V lost 2 bases and J 1 base, leaving 8 bases between the germline ends. CDR3 length: 14 residues. CDR3 coding DNA: TGTGCCAGCAGCTTATCTAACAGGAACACTGAAGCTTTCTTT. Residues: CASSLSNRNTEAFF. Full variable domain (missing parts from reference TRBV13 and TRBJ1-1): AAGVIQSPRHLIKEKRETATLKCYPIPRHDTVYWYQQGPGQDPQFLISFYEKMQSDKGSIPDRFSAQQFSDYHSELNMSSLELGDSALYFCASSLSNRNTEAFFGQGTRLTVV.

The CDR3 DNA is TGTGCCAGCAGCTTAGCGATGGGGCGGAACACTGAAGCTTTCTTT. This codes for CASSLAMGRNTEAFF. V and J are TRBV7-6 and TRBJ1-1, with D maybe TRBD1 (5 bases). Germline-derived CDR1 and CDR2 are SGHVS and FNYEAQ. CDR3 length: 15 amino acids. V shed 0 bases and J shed 1 base, with 9 bases lying between them.

The J gene is TRBJ2-1, the V gene TRBV11-2; no clear D. V was trimmed by 4 bases and J by 10 bases, leaving 17 bases between them. CDR1 and CDR2 (germline): SGHAT, FQNNGV. CDR3 length: 14 residues. CDR3 sequence reads: CASSSWAPPEEQFF. The CDR3 DNA reads as TGTGCCAGCAGCTCATGGGCCCCCCCTGAAGAGCAGTTCTTC.

In its sample, this clone was seen once. The rearrangement links TRBV5-1 to TRBJ2-5; TRBD1 agrees at 8 bases. Trimming took 4 bases from V and 7 from J; bases not matched to a gene: 9. The CDR3 covers 14 residues. The V gene's germline CDR1 is SGHRS and CDR2 YFSETQ. The CDR3 reads CASSRDRTVGTQYF. The DNA of the CDR3 is TGCGCCAGCAGCCGGGACAGGACCGTCGGGACCCAGTACTTC.

The J gene is TRBJ1-4, the V gene TRBV7-2, with a possible D match to TRBD1 (6 bases). CDR3 length equals 14 residues. V shed 5 bases and J shed 5 bases, with 12 bases lying between them. Germline V CDR1 and CDR2: SGHTA, FQGNSA. CDR3 in DNA: TGTGCCAGCAGCGCCGCAGGGGCGAATGAAAAACTGTTTTTT. It specifies CASSAAGANEKLFF.

The V call is TRBV24-1, the J call TRBJ2-7; TRBD2 matches 9 bases. The CDR3 runs to 16 residues. V lost 3 bases to trimming and J lost 3 bases; unmatched junction nucleotides: 8. CDR1 and CDR2 (germline): KGHDR, SFDVKD. DNA of the CDR3: TGTGCCACCAGTGATAATAGCGGGAGAATGAGCTACGAGCAGTACTTC. Amino acid sequence: CATSDNSGRMSYEQYF.

This chain uses TRBV6-5 with TRBJ2-3, with 10 bases aligning to TRBD2. Germline CDR1 is MNHEY and CDR2 is SVGAGI. This CDR3 is built from 15 residues. The J segment lost 2 bases and the V segment lost 6 bases, leaving 5 bases of the junction unmatched. The CDR3 sequence: CASRRGLAATDTQYF. For the CDR3, the DNA is TGTGCCAGCAGACGCGGACTAGCGGCCACAGATACGCAGTATTTT.

J is TRBJ1-1 and V is TRBV7-9; no clear D. Looked up from germline, CDR1 is SEHNR and CDR2 is FQNEAQ (reference sequence). The CDR3 is 12 amino acids. V dropped 5 bases and J dropped 0 bases, with 4 bases sitting between them. The CDR3 here is CASSVMNTEAFF. The DNA of the CDR3 is TGTGCCAGCAGCGTTATGAACACTGAAGCTTTCTTT.

The genes are TRBV10-1 and TRBJ1-1; TRBD1 aligns across 7 bases. Germline V gives CDR1 WNHNN, CDR2 SYGVQD (reference sequence). Trimming removed 3 bases from V and 4 bases from J; junction bases left unmatched: 8. The CDR3 runs 15 residues. CDR3 protein: CASSERQGVVTEAFF. As DNA, the CDR3 is TGCGCCAGCAGTGAACGACAGGGAGTGGTCACTGAAGCTTTCTTT.

V usage is TRBV7-8 and J usage is TRBJ1-5; 7 bases fit TRBD1. The J segment lost 1 base and the V segment lost 7 bases, leaving 10 bases of the junction unmatched. CDR3 length: 16 residues. The V gene's germline CDR1 is SGHVS and CDR2 FQNEAQ. The CDR3 sequence: CASTAVGGTSNQPQHF. In nucleotides, the CDR3 is TGTGCCAGCACCGCCGTAGGGGGCACAAGCAATCAGCCCCAGCATTTT.

The V call is TRBV29-1, the J call TRBJ2-7; 10 bases line up with TRBD2. Germline CDR1 SQVTM, CDR2 ANQGSEA. The length of the CDR3 is 14 residues. The V and J ends lost 1 base and 2 bases, in that order; junction bases with no gene match: 2. The CDR3 DNA reads TGCAGCGTTGAAGGGCTAGCGGGGGCCTACGAGCAGTACTTC. Amino acids: CSVEGLAGAYEQYF.

The gene calls are TRBV10-3 and TRBJ2-6, with D perhaps TRBD2 (6 bases). The CDR3 contains 15 residues. The V end lost 10 bases, the J end lost 2 bases, and 15 bases lay between the germline ends. In germline, CDR1 is ENHRY, CDR2 SYGVKD. The CDR3 DNA follows: TGTGCCAACGGAGGGCCCGGCCCTGGGGCCAACGTCCTGACTTTC. Its translation is CANGGPGPGANVLTF.

J is TRBJ2-3 and V is TRBV5-1; possible D gene TRBD1, 5 bases. The CDR3 sequence is 15 residues long. Trimming took off 0 bases at V and 7 bases at J, with 15 bases between the two ends. From germline, CDR1 is SGHRS and CDR2 YFSETQ. The CDR3 DNA reads TGCGCCAGCAGCTTGGTCGCGACAGAATGGAATACGCAGTATTTT. Its translation: CASSLVATEWNTQYF.

The chain couples TRBV28 to TRBJ1-1; D perhaps matches TRBD1 (6 bases). The CDR3 has 12 amino acids. Per germline, CDR1 MDHEN and CDR2 SYDVKM. Between the trimmed V and J ends, which lost 6 bases and 10 bases, there was a span of 15 bases. CDR3 nucleotide sequence: TGTGCCAGCAGCGGGGGGGGCGCGGCAGCTTTCTTT. Protein product: CASSGGGAAAFF.

As concerns this clone: Other DNA sequences from this sample encode an identical CDR3 as well. The rearrangement joins TRBV2 to TRBJ1-5, with D possibly being TRBD1 (5 bases). CDR3 length: 14 residues. V lost 6 bases and J 0 bases, leaving 9 bases between the germline ends. Germline CDR1 SNHLY, CDR2 FYNNEI. The CDR3 coding sequence is TGTGCCAGCAGGGGGGGAAATAGCAATCAGCCCCAGCATTTT. Protein product: CASRGGNSNQPQHF. Drawing the rest from reference TRBV2 and TRBJ1-5, the complete variable domain is EPEVTQTPSHQVTQMGQEVILRCVPISNHLYFYWYRQILGQKVEFLVSFYNNEISEKSEIFDDQFSVERPDGSNFTLKIRSTKLEDSAMYFCASRGGNSNQPQHFGDGTRLSIL.

This chain connects TRBV27 to TRBJ1-6, with D unresolved. V was shortened by 2 bases and J by 8 bases, with 7 bases between the two germline ends. Germline V gene sequence: CDR1 MNHEY, CDR2 SMNVEV (reference sequence). CDR3 length: 13 amino acids. CDR3 DNA: TGTGCCAGCAGTTTAAAGGAGCATTCACCCCTCCACTTT. Encoded protein: CASSLKEHSPLHF.

The chain recombines TRBV7-2 with TRBJ1-5; the D is unclear. V dropped 1 base and J dropped 2 bases, with 9 bases sitting between them. This CDR3 has 15 residues. Germline V gene sequence: CDR1 SGHTA, CDR2 FQGNSA. This CDR3 reads CASSLGVPGNQPQHF. The CDR3 DNA is TGTGCCAGCAGCTTAGGAGTCCCGGGCAATCAGCCCCAGCATTTT.

The chain couples TRBV7-9 to TRBJ1-4; possibly TRBD1 for D (5 bases). This CDR3 region has 18 residues. V lost 5 bases to trimming and J lost 2 bases, with 21 bases between them. Germline V gene sequence: CDR1 SEHNR, CDR2 FQNEAQ (reference sequence). CDR3 amino acids: CASSIVGGVHSTNEKLFF. For the CDR3, the DNA is TGTGCCAGCAGCATCGTGGGGGGAGTTCATTCCACTAATGAAAAACTGTTTTTT.

J is TRBJ1-4 and V is TRBV9, with D maybe TRBD1 (6 bases). CDR1 and CDR2 (germline): SGDLS, YYNGEE. Trimming stripped 3 bases from V and 2 bases from J, with 23 bases between. This CDR3 comprises 19 residues. The DNA of the CDR3 is TGTGCCAGCAGCGAGGGACAAGGGGTCCCTTCTATGACTAATGAAAAACTGTTTTTT. Protein: CASSEGQGVPSMTNEKLFF.

A few counts support this clone. V and J are TRBV25-1 and TRBJ1-6, with D uncertain. V was cut by 9 bases and J by 0 bases, with 12 bases left in between. CDR3 length: 15 amino acids. Germline V gene lookup returns CDR1 MGHDK and CDR2 SYGVNS. CDR3 nucleotide sequence: TGTGCCAGTCTAGGAGCGAGCTCCTATAATTCACCCCTCCACTTT. Its translation: CASLGASSYNSPLHF.

V usage is TRBV6-5 and J usage is TRBJ1-2; D might be TRBD1 (6 bases). V lost 4 bases and J lost 4, with 16 bases in between. The germline CDR1 and CDR2 sequences are MNHEY and SVGAGI. The CDR3 loop spans 15 amino acids. The CDR3 sequence is CASSSTRRGGYGYTF. As DNA, the CDR3 is TGTGCCAGCAGTTCTACTCGTAGAGGGGGCTATGGCTACACCTTC.

The genes are TRBV12-5 and TRBJ2-1; TRBD1 agrees at 7 bases. The length of the CDR3 is 14 residues. CDR1 and CDR2 from the germline V gene are LGHNT and FRNRAP. The ends lost 1 base at V and 4 bases at J; junction bases unmatched: 1. Written as DNA, the CDR3 is TGTGCTAGTGGTTTGGGACAGGGTTACAATGAGCAGTTCTTC. Translation: CASGLGQGYNEQFF.

This chain connects TRBV5-1 to TRBJ2-7; TRBD1 matches 9 bases. Germline trimming cut 7 bases from V and 6 bases from J; bases unmatched to any gene: 14. Germline CDR1 SGHRS, CDR2 YFSETQ. CDR3 length: 15 amino acids. CDR3 nucleotide sequence: TGCGCCAGCTCCCCCCGACAGGGGGGCTCGGGCGAGCAGTACTTC. Amino acid sequence: CASSPRQGGSGEQYF.

The chain has TRBV14 and TRBJ2-7, with 7 bases identical to TRBD1. With V trimmed by 5 bases and J by 6 bases, 7 bases remained unmatched. Looked up from germline, CDR1 is SGHDN and CDR2 is FVKESK. This CDR3 comprises 13 residues. CDR3 residues: CASSKGQAVEQYF. The CDR3 DNA is TGTGCCAGCAGCAAAGGACAGGCTGTCGAGCAGTACTTC. The full variable domain, in which reference TRBV14 and TRBJ2-7 provide the parts outside the CDR3, is EAGVTQFPSHSVIEKGQTVTLRCDPISGHDNLYWYRRVMGKEIKFLLHFVKESKQDESGMPNNRFLAERTGGTYSTLKVQPAELEDSGVYFCASSKGQAVEQYFGPGTRLTVT.

This clone was found a few times. The genes are TRBV2 and TRBJ1-4, with 8 nucleotides matching TRBD1. This CDR3 comprises 15 residues. Germline V gene lookup returns CDR1 SNHLY and CDR2 FYNNEI. V shed 8 bases and J 4 bases; nucleotides not matched to a gene: 9. The CDR3 DNA follows: TGTGCCAGCCGCGGACAGGGTGCGAATAATGAAAAACTGTTTTTT. Amino acids: CASRGQGANNEKLFF.

The chain joins TRBV5-1 to TRBJ2-1; the match to TRBD2 covers 9 bases. With V trimmed by 5 bases and J by 4 bases, 4 bases remained unmatched. CDR3 size: 14 residues. Germline CDR1 reads SGHRS; CDR2 reads YFSETQ. CDR3 nucleotide sequence: TGCGCCAGCAGTCAGGCGGGAGGGTACAATGAGCAGTTCTTC. The encoded protein is CASSQAGGYNEQFF.

The CDR3 coding sequence is TGTGCCAGCTCGCCTGGCGTGGGGCAGGCGAACACTGAAGCTTTCTTT. Translating gives CASSPGVGQANTEAFF. The chain links TRBV18 to TRBJ1-1, with a weak D call TRBD1 (5 bases). V lost 6 bases, J lost 1 base, and 18 bases lay in between. Germline loops: CDR1 KGHSH, CDR2 LQKENI. The CDR3 covers 16 residues.

J is TRBJ2-7 and V is TRBV30; the match to TRBD2 covers 14 bases. Per germline, CDR1 GTSNPN and CDR2 SVGIG (reference sequence). Trimming at V came to 1 base and at J to 4 bases, leaving 15 bases not matched to a gene. The CDR3 loop spans 19 amino acids. Written as DNA, the CDR3 is TGTGCCTGGAGTGCGACGTGGACTAGCGGGAGGTCCAGAAAATACGAGCAGTACTTC. Residues: CAWSATWTSGRSRKYEQYF.